The 25 T cell receptor beta chains below were found in one sample sequenced in a study of CD8 T cells in Susac syndrome. A quantity of about 0.5 to 1 ug RNA underwent reverse transcription using random hexamers. TCRdb called the immunoSEQ multiplex PCR reads again in MiXCR, with one record for every CDR3 protein. The data contain 100,000 to 150,000 distinct CDR3 sequences, around 94% of them singletons. The sample comprised CD8+ T cells from PBMCs. All receptors derive from a human donor with Susac syndrome.

This chain links TRBV5-1 with TRBJ2-3, with 11 bases fitting TRBD2. The V segment lost 3 bases and the J segment 0 bases; nucleotides outside the gene matches: 3. The CDR3 extends over 16 amino acids. CDR1 and CDR2 (germline): SGHRS, YFSETQ. The CDR3 is CASSWGLAESTDTQYF. CDR3 bases: TGCGCCAGCAGCTGGGGACTAGCGGAAAGCACAGATACGCAGTATTTT. The full variable domain, rest sourced from reference TRBV5-1 and TRBJ2-3, is KAGVTQTPRYLIKTRGQQVTLSCSPISGHRSVSWYQQTPGQGLQFLFEYFSETQRNKGNFPGRFSGRQFSNSRSEMNVSTLELGDSALYLCASSWGLAESTDTQYFGPGTRLTVL.

This clonotype has only one observation. V and J are TRBV12-3 or TRBV12-4 and TRBJ1-1, with 10 bases that match TRBD1. V lost 7 bases and J lost 4; bases outside the gene matches: 9. This CDR3 is built from 15 residues. CDR3 nucleotide sequence: TGTGCCAGCACGCTCCGGGACAGGGGCCCCACTGAAGCTTTCTTT. Protein sequence: CASTLRDRGPTEAFF.

The gene calls are TRBV30 and TRBJ2-1, with 11 bases aligning to TRBD2. Losses at the gene ends were 0 bases for V and 4 bases for J; bases not matched to a gene: 5. There are 16 residues in the CDR3. The V gene's germline CDR1 is GTSNPN and CDR2 SVGIG (reference sequence). The CDR3 DNA sequence: TGTGCCTGGAGTGTACGACTAGCGGGATTGTACAATGAGCAGTTCTTC. This translates into CAWSVRLAGLYNEQFF.

The chain employs TRBV29-1 and TRBJ1-4; D gene ambiguous. V was cut by 4 bases and J by 4 bases, with 10 bases left in between. The germline V gene encodes CDR1 SQVTM and CDR2 ANQGSEA. The CDR3 length is 13 residues. The CDR3 region is CSVVGQLNEKLFF. DNA for the CDR3: TGCAGCGTTGTAGGGCAACTTAATGAAAAACTGTTTTTT.

The rearrangement joins TRBV6-1 to TRBJ2-5, with TRBD2 identical over 12 bases. The CDR3 runs to 21 residues. V gave up 8 bases and J gave up 2 bases; unmatched junction bases: 24. CDR1 and CDR2 from the germline V gene are MNHNS and SASEGT. For the CDR3, the DNA is TGTGCCAGCTCGAACCTAGTTCTAGCGGGAGGGTCTGTTGGTTATCAAGAGACCCAGTACTTC. As protein: CASSNLVLAGGSVGYQETQYF.

The chain joins TRBV13 to TRBJ2-7, with D perhaps TRBD1 or TRBD2 (5 bases each). The length of the CDR3 is 16 residues. V was shortened by 5 bases and J by 4 bases, with 21 bases between the two germline ends. From germline, CDR1 is PRHDT and CDR2 FYEKMQ (reference sequence). The DNA for the CDR3 is TGTGCCAGCAGCCCCCTAGGTGAGGGGAAAGCGTACGAGCAGTACTTC. Protein: CASSPLGEGKAYEQYF.

V is TRBV7-3 and J is TRBJ2-7; weak D call: TRBD2 (5 bases). The CDR3 runs 14 residues. Trimming cost V 5 bases and J 0 bases, with 11 bases left between them. From germline, CDR1 is SGHTA and CDR2 FQGTGA. CDR3 in DNA: TGTGCCAGCAGCCCTGACGGAGGCTCCTACGAGCAGTACTTC. Translating gives CASSPDGGSYEQYF.

This clonotype was seen only once. The chain is built from TRBV20-1 and TRBJ2-3; TRBD2 might be the D (6 bases). V lost 3 bases and J 8 bases, leaving 15 bases between the germline ends. CDR1 is DFQATT, CDR2 SNEGSKA, per germline (reference sequence). The CDR3 is made up of 13 amino acids. The CDR3 here is CSASPSTSTTQYF. The DNA of the CDR3 is TGCAGTGCTAGCCCCTCGACTAGTACTACGCAGTATTTT.

The V and J genes are TRBV6-2 or TRBV6-3 and TRBJ2-2; 7 bases align to TRBD1. There are 14 residues in the CDR3. The J segment lost 3 bases and the V segment lost 5 bases, leaving 3 bases of the junction unmatched. CDR1 MNHEY and CDR2 SVGEGT come from the germline V gene. This CDR3 reads CASSDGQDTGELFF. CDR3 nucleotides: TGTGCCAGCAGTGACGGACAGGACACCGGGGAGCTGTTTTTT.

This chain uses TRBV12-3 or TRBV12-4 with TRBJ2-1; no clear D. V lost 8 bases and J 0 bases, leaving 20 bases between the germline ends. The CDR3 runs 17 residues. This CDR3 is CASQLRKLGFSYNEQFF. The CDR3 DNA reads TGTGCCAGCCAGCTCCGGAAATTAGGGTTCTCCTACAATGAGCAGTTCTTC.

The chain uses TRBV28 and TRBJ1-1; D unclear. V shed 5 bases and J shed 5 bases, with 15 bases lying between them. Germline loops: CDR1 MDHEN, CDR2 SYDVKM. This CDR3 region has 14 residues. In nucleotides, the CDR3 is TGTGCCAGCAGTGCCCGGGTCTCCGGGACTGAAGCTTTCTTT. It yields the protein CASSARVSGTEAFF.

The rearrangement joins TRBV30 to TRBJ1-3; 10 bases are a match to TRBD1. V lost 5 bases to trimming and J lost 2 bases; unmatched junction nucleotides: 9. The CDR3 runs 16 residues. Germline CDR1 and CDR2: GTSNPN and SVGIG (reference sequence). CDR3 amino acids: CAWLTGTGEAGNTIYF. CDR3 bases: TGTGCCTGGCTTACCGGGACAGGGGAAGCTGGAAACACCATATATTTT. Looking up the rest from reference TRBV30 and TRBJ1-3 gives the full variable domain: SQTIHQWPATLVQPVGSPLSLECTVEGTSNPNLYWYRQAAGRGLQLLFYSVGIGQISSEVPQNLSASRPQDRQFILSSKKLLLSDSGFYLCAWLTGTGEAGNTIYFGEGSWLTVV.

The chain combines TRBV30 with TRBJ1-1, with D maybe TRBD1 (5 bases). V was cut by 5 bases and J by 1 base, with 14 bases left in between. Germline V gene data show CDR1 as GTSNPN and CDR2 as SVGIG (reference sequence). This CDR3 has 14 residues. CDR3 in DNA: TGTGCCTGGGACAGAGACAGAGGGAACACTGAAGCTTTCTTT. Residues: CAWDRDRGNTEAFF.

This clonotype was detected a few times. The chain employs TRBV7-2 and TRBJ2-7; 12 bases align to TRBD2. CDR1 and CDR2 (germline): SGHTA, FQGNSA. The CDR3 runs to 14 residues. V lost 6 bases, J lost 4 bases, and 4 bases stayed unmatched. CDR3 in amino acids: CASSLGLAGYEQYF. Here the CDR3 DNA reads TGTGCCAGCAGTCTCGGACTAGCGGGGTACGAGCAGTACTTC.

The V gene is TRBV5-1, the J gene TRBJ2-3, with D perhaps TRBD2 (5 bases). The germline gives CDR1 SGHRS, CDR2 YFSETQ. The CDR3 has 16 amino acids. Trimming shortened V by 0 bases and J by 4 bases, and 15 bases separated the two germline ends. CDR3 sequence (DNA): TGCGCCAGCAGCTTGGATCGGGGATCTATCTCAGATACGCAGTATTTT. Translation gives CASSLDRGSISDTQYF.

CDR3 nucleotide sequence: TGCAGCGTTGGGGAGTCAGGGGAGGGGTACGAGCAGTACTTC. Translating it yields CSVGESGEGYEQYF. The chain has TRBV29-1 and TRBJ2-7, with D perhaps matching TRBD2 (7 bases). The CDR3 is 14 amino acids. Trimming took 4 bases from V and 4 from J, leaving 17 bases between them. Looked up from germline, CDR1 is SQVTM and CDR2 is ANQGSEA.

In its sample, this clonotype was seen a few times. This sequence joins TRBV28 and TRBJ2-7; 8 nucleotides agree with TRBD1. Trimming removed 6 bases from V and 1 base from J; junction bases left unmatched: 2. CDR3 size: 13 residues. The germline V gene encodes CDR1 MDHEN and CDR2 SYDVKM. The CDR3 region is CASSRDRSYEQYF. CDR3 nucleotide sequence: TGTGCCAGCAGCCGGGACAGGTCCTACGAGCAGTACTTC. Full variable domain (missing parts from reference TRBV28 and TRBJ2-7): DVKVTQSSRYLVKRTGEKVFLECVQDMDHENMFWYRQDPGLGLRLIYFSYDVKMKEKGDIPEGYSVSREKKERFSLILESASTNQTSMYLCASSRDRSYEQYFGPGTRLTVT.

The chain couples TRBV2 to TRBJ1-6; 8 positions agree with TRBD1. CDR1 is SNHLY and CDR2 is FYNNEI in the germline V gene. The CDR3 spans 15 residues. Trimming cost V 4 bases and J 7 bases; bases outside gene matches: 6. CDR3 residues: CASSGGQVLNSPLHF. The CDR3 nucleotides read TGTGCCAGCAGTGGGGGACAGGTGTTAAATTCACCCCTCCACTTT.

The V call is TRBV5-1, the J call TRBJ1-1; the D gene is possibly TRBD1 (5 bases). The CDR3 length is 13 residues. Germline CDR1 reads SGHRS; CDR2 reads YFSETQ. V was cut by 0 bases and J by 12 bases, with 15 bases left in between. The CDR3 is CASSLGQGRKTFF. The CDR3 region has the DNA TGCGCCAGCAGCTTGGGGCAGGGAAGGAAAACTTTCTTT. The variable domain in full, with the rest retrieved from reference TRBV5-1 and TRBJ1-1, is KAGVTQTPRYLIKTRGQQVTLSCSPISGHRSVSWYQQTPGQGLQFLFEYFSETQRNKGNFPGRFSGRQFSNSRSEMNVSTLELGDSALYLCASSLGQGRKTFFGQGTRLTVV.

The V call is TRBV6-1, the J call TRBJ1-6; 11 bases line up with TRBD1. Germline V gene sequence: CDR1 MNHNS, CDR2 SASEGT. The ends lost 6 bases at V and 9 bases at J; junction bases unmatched: 13. This CDR3 is built from 17 residues. The CDR3 loop reads CASSPSFGQGASSPLHF. Written as DNA, the CDR3 is TGTGCCAGCAGCCCTAGCTTCGGACAGGGGGCATCTTCACCCCTCCACTTT.

This chain links TRBV4-3 with TRBJ2-1; 9 bases are a match to TRBD2. V gave up 1 base and J gave up 3 bases; unmatched junction bases: 7. The CDR3 runs 17 residues. In germline, CDR1 is LGHNA, CDR2 YSLEER. The CDR3 here is CASSQGTAGGVYNEQFF. CDR3 coding DNA: TGCGCCAGCAGCCAAGGGACGGCGGGAGGGGTCTACAATGAGCAGTTCTTC.

This sequence joins TRBV25-1 and TRBJ2-2, with 7 bases that match TRBD2. The germline gives CDR1 MGHDK, CDR2 SYGVNS. V was clipped by 0 bases and J by 4 bases; unmatched bases: 8. The CDR3 sequence is 17 residues long. The CDR3, as DNA: TGTGCCAGCAGTGAATATATCTTGGGCGGGAGCACCGGGGAGCTGTTTTTT. It codes for CASSEYILGGSTGELFF.

The chain recombines TRBV30 with TRBJ1-2; TRBD1 matches 7 bases. Trimming removed 2 bases from V and 8 bases from J; junction bases left unmatched: 11. The CDR3 contains 14 residues. Per germline, CDR1 GTSNPN and CDR2 SVGIG (reference sequence). DNA of the CDR3: TGTGCCTGGAGTTCGTCAGGGGGGATTTGGGGCTACACCTTC. Its protein is CAWSSSGGIWGYTF.

This clonotype appeared a single time. V usage is TRBV12-3 or TRBV12-4 and J usage is TRBJ2-3; perhaps TRBD1 as D (6 bases). CDR3 size: 14 residues. The germline V and J ends were trimmed by 6 bases and 2 bases, with 12 bases remaining between them. CDR3 DNA: TGTGCCAGCAGCCCGACAGGTTACACAGATACGCAGTATTTT. This sequence encodes CASSPTGYTDTQYF.

DNA for the CDR3: TGTGCCAGCAGCCATAGCGGGACGACCTACAATGAGCAGTTCTTC. Residues: CASSHSGTTYNEQFF. This sequence joins TRBV7-9 and TRBJ2-1, with TRBD2 matching over 8 bases. The V segment lost 5 bases and the J segment 2 bases; nucleotides outside the gene matches: 5. CDR1 and CDR2 from the germline V gene are SEHNR and FQNEAQ (reference sequence). The CDR3 runs 15 residues.